This is a list of T cell receptor beta chains from one sample in a study of Graves' ophthalmopathy and Graves' hyperthyroidism. A single record per CDR3 protein comes from TCRdb applying MiXCR to the multiplex PCR reads. This repertoire shows 600,000 to 700,000 distinct CDR3 sequences, more than 40% found once; its top ten account for roughly 3.5%. The sequencing sample was made of peripheral blood. These TCRs come from an adult man with Graves' ophthalmopathy. Each CDR3 is given with its conserved first and last residue. The D gene is left open where the match is weak. Clone sizes are given selectively: once, few, many, or a class where the clone is expanded.

CDR3: CASSQASPRQGIGGYTF
DNA: TGCGCCAGCAGCCAGGCCTCTCCAAGACAGGGAATAGGCGGCTACACCTTC
D: TRBD1
V: TRBV4-3
J: TRBJ1-2
size: few

CDR3: CAIAGTGEPTSGANVLTF
DNA: TGTGCCATCGCAGGGACAGGGGAGCCCACCTCTGGGGCCAACGTCCTGACTTTC
D: TRBD1
V: TRBV10-3
J: TRBJ2-6
size: NA

CDR3: CASSLRDVNTGELFF
DNA: TGTGCCAGCAGCTTAAGAGATGTGAACACCGGGGAGCTGTTTTTT
D: NA
V: TRBV7-2
J: TRBJ2-2
size: many

CDR3: CASTGTGHGSNQPQHF
DNA: TGTGCCAGCACCGGGACAGGGCATGGGAGCAATCAGCCCCAGCATTTT
D: TRBD1
V: TRBV2
J: TRBJ1-5
size: NA

CDR3: CASSLTGGGINQPQHF
DNA: TGTGCCAGCAGTTTGACGGGAGGGGGCATCAATCAGCCCCAGCATTTT
D: TRBD1
V: TRBV27
J: TRBJ1-5
size: many

CDR3: CAISPGGTGVEQYF
DNA: TGTGCCATCAGCCCCGGCGGGACAGGGGTCGAGCAGTACTTC
D: TRBD1
V: TRBV6-5
J: TRBJ2-7
size: NA

CDR3: CATSDLKSGEETQYF
DNA: TGTGCCACCAGTGATTTAAAGTCGGGTGAAGAGACCCAGTACTTC
D: NA
V: TRBV24-1
J: TRBJ2-5
size: NA

CDR3: CATSDGGINEQFF
DNA: TGTGCCACCAGTGATGGCGGCATCAATGAGCAGTTCTTC
D: NA
V: TRBV24-1
J: TRBJ2-1
size: NA

CDR3: CASLGLAGANVLTF
DNA: TGTGCCAGCTTGGGACTAGCTGGGGCCAACGTCCTGACTTTC
D: TRBD2
V: TRBV19
J: TRBJ2-6
size: NA

CDR3: CASSYWATDTQYF
DNA: TGTGCCAGCAGTTACTGGGCTACAGATACGCAGTATTTT
D: NA
V: TRBV6-6
J: TRBJ2-3
size: NA